These T cell receptor beta chains were read from a single sample in a study of CD8+ T cells in alopecia areata. Sequencing used immunoSEQ multiplex PCR; TCRdb keeps in-frame clones, though not all of them. The data contain roughly 100,000 clones, about 60% of them singletons. Source material: CD4+ T cells sorted from blood. These receptors were obtained from a human donor in good health. Both conserved end residues are part of each CDR3. The order of the fields is D gene, J gene, V gene, clone size, CDR3 DNA, CDR3 protein. The D gene is left open where the match is weak. Not every row has a clone size; where given, it reads once, few, many or a size class.

D gene: NA; J gene: TRBJ2-7; V gene: TRBV7-2; clone size: NA; CDR3 DNA: TGTGCCAGCAGTTATTCCCCAGGGTCCCACGAGCAGTACTTC; CDR3 protein: CASSYSPGSHEQYF
D gene: TRBD1; J gene: TRBJ1-2; V gene: TRBV2; clone size: NA; CDR3 DNA: TGTGCCAGCAGTGACCCGGGACAGGGGCAATATGGCTACACCTTC; CDR3 protein: CASSDPGQGQYGYTF
D gene: NA; J gene: TRBJ2-7; V gene: TRBV29-1; clone size: NA; CDR3 DNA: TGCAGCGTCGGGGAATCCTACGAGCAGTACTTC; CDR3 protein: CSVGESYEQYF
D gene: NA; J gene: TRBJ1-2; V gene: TRBV29-1; clone size: few; CDR3 DNA: TGCAGCGCCGCCACGTTTGAGTATGGCTACACCTTC; CDR3 protein: CSAATFEYGYTF
D gene: NA; J gene: TRBJ1-5; V gene: TRBV29-1; clone size: NA; CDR3 DNA: TGCAGCGTTGCGCAGGCTTCCAATCAGCCCCAGCATTTT; CDR3 protein: CSVAQASNQPQHF
D gene: TRBD1; J gene: TRBJ2-7; V gene: TRBV25-1; clone size: NA; CDR3 DNA: TGTGCCAGCAGTGAACAAGGGGGCAACCGACGGTACGAGCAGTACTTC; CDR3 protein: CASSEQGGNRRYEQYF
D gene: TRBD2; J gene: TRBJ2-5; V gene: TRBV7-9; clone size: NA; CDR3 DNA: TGTGCCAGCAGCTTGGGACTAGCGGGAACACTTCAAGAGACCCAGTACTTC; CDR3 protein: CASSLGLAGTLQETQYF
D gene: NA; J gene: TRBJ2-7; V gene: TRBV5-1; clone size: NA; CDR3 DNA: TGCGCCAGCAGCTTGGCCTTGGGGGCATACGAGCAGTACTTC; CDR3 protein: CASSLALGAYEQYF
D gene: TRBD1; J gene: TRBJ2-7; V gene: TRBV19; clone size: few; CDR3 DNA: TGTGCCAGTAGTTCTGGGACAGGAGGGGATTACGAGCAGTACTTC; CDR3 protein: CASSSGTGGDYEQYF
D gene: TRBD1; J gene: TRBJ1-1; V gene: TRBV30; clone size: NA; CDR3 DNA: TGTGCCTGGTCGGGACAGAGGAACACTGAAGCTTTCTTT; CDR3 protein: CAWSGQRNTEAFF
D gene: TRBD1; J gene: TRBJ1-1; V gene: TRBV18; clone size: few; CDR3 DNA: TGTGCCAGCTCCCCAAATACAGGGGAGACTGAAGCTTTCTTT; CDR3 protein: CASSPNTGETEAFF
D gene: TRBD1; J gene: TRBJ1-6; V gene: TRBV6-6; clone size: NA; CDR3 DNA: TGTGCCAGCAGCCAACAGGGGGATAATTCACCCCTCCACTTT; CDR3 protein: CASSQQGDNSPLHF
D gene: NA; J gene: TRBJ2-6; V gene: TRBV5-4; clone size: NA; CDR3 DNA: TGTGCCAGCAGCTGGGACACGGGGATTGGGGCCAACGTCCTGACTTTC; CDR3 protein: CASSWDTGIGANVLTF
D gene: NA; J gene: TRBJ2-3; V gene: TRBV6-5; clone size: NA; CDR3 DNA: TGTGCCAGCAGTGCCAGGACTAGCACAGATACGCAGTATTTT; CDR3 protein: CASSARTSTDTQYF
D gene: NA; J gene: TRBJ1-2; V gene: TRBV19; clone size: NA; CDR3 DNA: TGTGCCAGTAGTATCGTCCAATATGGCTACACCTTC; CDR3 protein: CASSIVQYGYTF
D gene: TRBD2; J gene: TRBJ2-7; V gene: TRBV28; clone size: NA; CDR3 DNA: TGTGCTAGCGGGGCGCTCTACGAGCAGTACTTC; CDR3 protein: CASGALYEQYF
D gene: NA; J gene: TRBJ1-1; V gene: TRBV2; clone size: few; CDR3 DNA: TGTGCCAGCAGTGAGATGGCTGAAGCTTTCTTT; CDR3 protein: CASSEMAEAFF
D gene: TRBD1; J gene: TRBJ2-7; V gene: TRBV19; clone size: few; CDR3 DNA: TGTGCCAGTAGTACAGGGGGCGATCGTAAGGAGCAGTACTTC; CDR3 protein: CASSTGGDRKEQYF
D gene: TRBD1; J gene: TRBJ2-6; V gene: TRBV9; clone size: NA; CDR3 DNA: TGTGCCAGCAGCCCTCGTACGGACAGGGGATCTGGGGCCAACGTCCTGACTTTC; CDR3 protein: CASSPRTDRGSGANVLTF
D gene: NA; J gene: TRBJ2-5; V gene: TRBV5-1; clone size: few; CDR3 DNA: TGCGCCAGCAGCCAATCGCTGGGGCGGCAAGAGACCCAGTACTTC; CDR3 protein: CASSQSLGRQETQYF
D gene: NA; J gene: TRBJ2-1; V gene: TRBV10-3; clone size: NA; CDR3 DNA: TGTGCCATCAGTGAGTCTGAGAGGGCGGGCTGGACCAATGAGCAGTTCTTC; CDR3 protein: CAISESERAGWTNEQFF
D gene: NA; J gene: TRBJ2-5; V gene: TRBV11-2; clone size: once; CDR3 DNA: TGTGCCAGCAGCTCGGAGACACAGTACCAAGAGACCCAGTACTTC; CDR3 protein: CASSSETQYQETQYF
D gene: TRBD1; J gene: TRBJ1-2; V gene: TRBV5-1; clone size: NA; CDR3 DNA: TGCGCCAGCAGCTCAGGGGGCGACGATGGCTACACCTTC; CDR3 protein: CASSSGGDDGYTF
D gene: TRBD1; J gene: TRBJ1-5; V gene: TRBV6-5; clone size: NA; CDR3 DNA: TGTGCCAGCAGCCAGGGGACAGGGGGCGGTCAGCCCCAGCATTTT; CDR3 protein: CASSQGTGGGQPQHF
D gene: TRBD1; J gene: TRBJ2-7; V gene: TRBV29-1; clone size: NA; CDR3 DNA: TGCAGCGTCGCCTACTTAGGACAGGCCTACGAGCAGTACTTC; CDR3 protein: CSVAYLGQAYEQYF
D gene: NA; J gene: TRBJ2-1; V gene: TRBV6-5; clone size: NA; CDR3 DNA: TGTGCCAGCAGTTACGTCGAGGCGGGGAATGAGCAGTTCTTC; CDR3 protein: CASSYVEAGNEQFF
D gene: NA; J gene: TRBJ1-6; V gene: TRBV27; clone size: NA; CDR3 DNA: TGTGCCAGCAGCCCACTCGGACACCGGAGTTCACCCCTCCACTTT; CDR3 protein: CASSPLGHRSSPLHF
D gene: NA; J gene: TRBJ1-1; V gene: TRBV27; clone size: once; CDR3 DNA: TGTGCCAGCAGTTTATCATGGTCGAACACTGAAGCTTTCTTT; CDR3 protein: CASSLSWSNTEAFF
D gene: TRBD1; J gene: TRBJ2-3; V gene: TRBV28; clone size: NA; CDR3 DNA: TGTGCCAGCAGCAGGGGACAGGGGAGAGATACGCAGTATTTT; CDR3 protein: CASSRGQGRDTQYF
D gene: NA; J gene: TRBJ2-7; V gene: TRBV9; clone size: NA; CDR3 DNA: TGTGCCAGCAGCGTAGTTCCGGGTATAGCCTACGAGCAGTACTTC; CDR3 protein: CASSVVPGIAYEQYF
D gene: NA; J gene: TRBJ2-6; V gene: TRBV21-1; clone size: few; CDR3 DNA: TGTGCCAGCAGCAAAAAGGCCTGGACAGGGGGCAGTGGGGCCAACGTCCTGACTTTC; CDR3 protein: CASSKKAWTGGSGANVLTF
D gene: NA; J gene: TRBJ2-7; V gene: TRBV29-1; clone size: NA; CDR3 DNA: TGCAGCGTTGAAGAAGACGGCTACGAGCAGTACTTC; CDR3 protein: CSVEEDGYEQYF
D gene: NA; J gene: TRBJ1-6; V gene: TRBV6-5; clone size: NA; CDR3 DNA: TGTGCCAGCAGTTACCGAACAGGGCGGAATTCACCCCTCCACTTT; CDR3 protein: CASSYRTGRNSPLHF
D gene: NA; J gene: TRBJ2-5; V gene: TRBV5-1; clone size: NA; CDR3 DNA: TGCGCCAGCAGCTTGGATCAAGAGACCCAGTACTTC; CDR3 protein: CASSLDQETQYF
D gene: NA; J gene: TRBJ2-7; V gene: TRBV23-1; clone size: NA; CDR3 DNA: TGCGCCAGCAGTAATACAGGGTCCTACGAGCAGTACTTC; CDR3 protein: CASSNTGSYEQYF
D gene: NA; J gene: TRBJ1-1; V gene: TRBV29-1; clone size: NA; CDR3 DNA: TGCAGCGTTGGGGGGACTGCGGCGGGCACTGAAGCTTTCTTT; CDR3 protein: CSVGGTAAGTEAFF
D gene: NA; J gene: TRBJ1-1; V gene: TRBV7-9; clone size: NA; CDR3 DNA: TGTGCCAGCAGCTTACAGCGAATGAACACTGAAGCTTTCTTT; CDR3 protein: CASSLQRMNTEAFF
D gene: TRBD1; J gene: TRBJ1-2; V gene: TRBV7-9; clone size: NA; CDR3 DNA: TGTGCCAGCAGACTCGGACAGGGAACCAACTATGGCTACACCTTC; CDR3 protein: CASRLGQGTNYGYTF
D gene: NA; J gene: TRBJ2-7; V gene: TRBV18; clone size: few; CDR3 DNA: TGTGCCAGCTCACCATCCAGCTCCTACGAGCAGTACTTC; CDR3 protein: CASSPSSSYEQYF
D gene: TRBD2; J gene: TRBJ2-5; V gene: TRBV2; clone size: few; CDR3 DNA: TGTGCCAGCAGTGATTGGCTAGCGGGAGGAGGGACCCAGTACTTC; CDR3 protein: CASSDWLAGGGTQYF
D gene: NA; J gene: TRBJ2-7; V gene: TRBV27; clone size: NA; CDR3 DNA: TGTGCCAGCAGTTTCCCCGTATACGAGCAGTACTTC; CDR3 protein: CASSFPVYEQYF
D gene: TRBD2; J gene: TRBJ2-5; V gene: TRBV28; clone size: NA; CDR3 DNA: TGTGCCAGCAGTCCAGCGGGGTTCCAAGAGACCCAGTACTTC; CDR3 protein: CASSPAGFQETQYF
D gene: NA; J gene: TRBJ2-5; V gene: TRBV10-3; clone size: NA; CDR3 DNA: TGTGCCATCAGTGGGGACGTAAAAGAGACCCAGTACTTC; CDR3 protein: CAISGDVKETQYF
D gene: NA; J gene: TRBJ2-7; V gene: TRBV7-9; clone size: NA; CDR3 DNA: TGTGCCAGCAGCCCGCCCTTCTCCTACGAGCAGTACTTC; CDR3 protein: CASSPPFSYEQYF
D gene: NA; J gene: TRBJ2-2; V gene: TRBV29-1; clone size: once; CDR3 DNA: TGCAGCGTTCGTCTTCGGCTACACAACACCGGGGAGCTGTTTTTT; CDR3 protein: CSVRLRLHNTGELFF
D gene: TRBD1; J gene: TRBJ1-5; V gene: TRBV28; clone size: once; CDR3 DNA: TGTGCCAGCAGGGGGACAGGGACAAATAGCAATCAGCCCCAGCATTTT; CDR3 protein: CASRGTGTNSNQPQHF
D gene: NA; J gene: TRBJ2-1; V gene: TRBV30; clone size: NA; CDR3 DNA: TGTGCCTGGAGCGGGGGTGTATACAATGAGCAGTTCTTC; CDR3 protein: CAWSGGVYNEQFF
D gene: NA; J gene: TRBJ2-7; V gene: TRBV5-1; clone size: many; CDR3 DNA: TGCGCCAGCAGCGCCGGGCGGGACTACGAGCAGTACTTC; CDR3 protein: CASSAGRDYEQYF
D gene: NA; J gene: TRBJ2-3; V gene: TRBV7-2; clone size: NA; CDR3 DNA: TGTGCCAGCAGCTTAGCGGGACTGGGAGCAGCAGATACGCAGTATTTT; CDR3 protein: CASSLAGLGAADTQYF
D gene: TRBD1; J gene: TRBJ1-1; V gene: TRBV6-5; clone size: NA; CDR3 DNA: TGTGCCAGCAGTCCCGGGACAGGGAGGGCTGAAGCTTTCTTT; CDR3 protein: CASSPGTGRAEAFF
D gene: NA; J gene: TRBJ2-5; V gene: TRBV6-1; clone size: NA; CDR3 DNA: TGTGCCAGCAGTGAACTAAAGACCCAGTACTTC; CDR3 protein: CASSELKTQYF